The rows below give T cell receptor beta chains drawn from one sample of a study of CD8+CD57+ T cells in acquired aplastic anemia. TCRdb ran MiXCR on the reads and lists one entry per CDR3 protein. The sample contains fewer than 200,000 distinct CDR3 sequences, 60% to 70% of which appear only once. The specimen sequenced was sorted CD4+, CD8+, or CD8+CD57+ T cells (not recorded which) from PBMCs. The receptors shown here come from a human donor in good health. The CDR3 runs from the conserved cysteine through the conserved F or W.

cdr3_length v_call cdr3_aa
16 TRBV5-6 CASSRTSGALYNEQFF
11 TRBV30 CAWTGLDGYTF
11 TRBV20-1 CSRSQGGGQYF
13 TRBV12-3/TRBV12-4 CASSLLEDTEAFF
12 TRBV15 CATGPDYYGYTF
12 TRBV9 CASSVQGYGYTF
15 TRBV5-6 CASSLGGTLYNEQFF
13 TRBV9 CASSAGSGGGQYF
15 TRBV7-9 CASSVLGGGTDTQYF
14 TRBV9 CASSGPQGSYEQYF
14 TRBV29-1 CSVEATGANYGYTF
10 TRBV7-6 CASSGVSQYF
17 TRBV29-1 CSVEGTRLAEWSDTQYF
12 TRBV10-2 CAATRTGHEQYF
14 TRBV25-1 CASRTSGGNNEQFF
16 TRBV25-1 CASSDPGTGAYNEQFF
15 TRBV6-5 CASSTRTGLAYGYTF
14 TRBV2 CASNAERDSYEQYF
14 TRBV29-1 CSVARQGFSGELFF
15 TRBV7-9 CASSLQNGGPYEQYF
17 TRBV5-1 CASSLLDGGSGKETQYF
14 TRBV5-1 CASSFEGAVDEQYF
14 TRBV7-9 CASSPRLYTGDLFF
15 TRBV29-1 CSVENTGGPQETQYF
16 TRBV24-1 CATSASWTGDSNTQYF
16 TRBV7-2 CASSLAALAGPYEQYF
13 TRBV7-8 CASRPGTGGEQYF